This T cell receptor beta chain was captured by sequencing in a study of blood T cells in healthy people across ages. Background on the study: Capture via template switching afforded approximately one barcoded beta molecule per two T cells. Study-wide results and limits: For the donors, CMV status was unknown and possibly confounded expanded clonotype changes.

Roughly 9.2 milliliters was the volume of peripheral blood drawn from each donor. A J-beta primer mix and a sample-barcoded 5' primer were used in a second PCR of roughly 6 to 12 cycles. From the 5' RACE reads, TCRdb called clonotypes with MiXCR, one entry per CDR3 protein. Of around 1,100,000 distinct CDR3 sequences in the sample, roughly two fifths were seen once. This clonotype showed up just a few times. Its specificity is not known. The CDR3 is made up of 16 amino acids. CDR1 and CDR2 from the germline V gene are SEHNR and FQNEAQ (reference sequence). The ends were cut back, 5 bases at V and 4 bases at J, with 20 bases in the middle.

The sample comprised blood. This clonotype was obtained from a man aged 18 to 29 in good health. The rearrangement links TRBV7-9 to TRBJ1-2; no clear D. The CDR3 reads CASSPREGHKSYGYTF. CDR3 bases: TGTGCCAGCAGCCCCAGAGAGGGTCACAAGAGCTATGGCTACACCTTC.